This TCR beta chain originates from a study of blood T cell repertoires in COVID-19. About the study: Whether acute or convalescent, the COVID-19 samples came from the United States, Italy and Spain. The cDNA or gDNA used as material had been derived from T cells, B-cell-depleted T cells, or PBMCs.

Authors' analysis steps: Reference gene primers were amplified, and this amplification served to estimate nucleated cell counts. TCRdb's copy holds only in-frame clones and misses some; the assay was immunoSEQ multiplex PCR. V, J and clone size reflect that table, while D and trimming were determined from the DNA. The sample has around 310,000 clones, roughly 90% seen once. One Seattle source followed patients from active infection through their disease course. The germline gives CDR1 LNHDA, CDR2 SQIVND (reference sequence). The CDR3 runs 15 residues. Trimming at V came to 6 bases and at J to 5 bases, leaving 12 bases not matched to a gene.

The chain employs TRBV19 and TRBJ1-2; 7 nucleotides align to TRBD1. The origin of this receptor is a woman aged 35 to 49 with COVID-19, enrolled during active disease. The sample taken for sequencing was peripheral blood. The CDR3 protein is CASRPQGVLRYGYTF. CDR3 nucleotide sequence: TGTGCCAGTAGGCCCCAGGGGGTTTTGAGATATGGCTACACCTTC.